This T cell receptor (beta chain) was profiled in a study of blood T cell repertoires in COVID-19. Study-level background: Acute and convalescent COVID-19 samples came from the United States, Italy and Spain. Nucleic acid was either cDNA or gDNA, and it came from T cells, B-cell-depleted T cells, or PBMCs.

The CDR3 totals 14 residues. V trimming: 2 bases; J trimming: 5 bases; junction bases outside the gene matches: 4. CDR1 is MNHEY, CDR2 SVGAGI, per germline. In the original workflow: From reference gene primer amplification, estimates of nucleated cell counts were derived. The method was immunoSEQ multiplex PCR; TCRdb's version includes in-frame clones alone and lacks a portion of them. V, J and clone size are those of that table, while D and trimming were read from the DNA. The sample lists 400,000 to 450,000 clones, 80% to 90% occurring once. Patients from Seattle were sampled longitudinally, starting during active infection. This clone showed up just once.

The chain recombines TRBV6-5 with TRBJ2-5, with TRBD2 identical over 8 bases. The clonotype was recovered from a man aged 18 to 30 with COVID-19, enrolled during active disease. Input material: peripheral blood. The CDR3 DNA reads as TGTGCCAGCAGTTACCAGCGGGAGTGGGAGACCCAGTACTTC. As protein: CASSYQREWETQYF.